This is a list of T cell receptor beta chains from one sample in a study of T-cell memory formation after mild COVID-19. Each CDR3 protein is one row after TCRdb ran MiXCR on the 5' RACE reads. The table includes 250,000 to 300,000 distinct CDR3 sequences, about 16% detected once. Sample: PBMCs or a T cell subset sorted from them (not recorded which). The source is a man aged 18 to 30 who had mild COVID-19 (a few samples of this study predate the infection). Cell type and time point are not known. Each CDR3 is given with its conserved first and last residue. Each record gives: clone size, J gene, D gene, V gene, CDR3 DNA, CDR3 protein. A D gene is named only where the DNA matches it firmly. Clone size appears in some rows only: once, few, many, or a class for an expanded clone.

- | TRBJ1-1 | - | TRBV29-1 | TGCAGCGTTGAGGTGAACACTGAAGCTTTCTTT | CSVEVNTEAFF
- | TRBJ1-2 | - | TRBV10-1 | TGCGCCAGCAGTGAGACGTCTAACTATGGCTACACCTTC | CASSETSNYGYTF
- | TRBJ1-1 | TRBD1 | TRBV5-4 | TGTGCCAGCAGCTTGTCTTGGACAGGTCCTAGAGAAGCTTTCTTT | CASSLSWTGPREAFF
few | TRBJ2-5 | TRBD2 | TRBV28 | TGTGCCAGCAGTCGAGGGAGGGCTAGCGGGGGGCTCCAAGAGACCCAGTACTTC | CASSRGRASGGLQETQYF
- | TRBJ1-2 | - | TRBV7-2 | TGTGCCAGCAGCCCGGGCCTAAACGGCTATGGCTACACCTTC | CASSPGLNGYGYTF
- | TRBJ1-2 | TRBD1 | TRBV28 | TGTGCCAGCAGCTCCGGACAGGGGGTGGATAACTATGGCTACACCTTC | CASSSGQGVDNYGYTF
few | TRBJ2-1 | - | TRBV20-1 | TGCAGTGCTAGAGCGCGGGAGCAGTTCTTC | CSARAREQFF
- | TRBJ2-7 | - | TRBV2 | TGTGCCAGCAGTGTCCTCGAGCAGTACTTC | CASSVLEQYF
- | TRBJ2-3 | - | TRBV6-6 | TGTGCCAGCAGTTACTCGGGGCTCCCGCAGTATTTT | CASSYSGLPQYF
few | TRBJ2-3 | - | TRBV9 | TGTGCCAGCAGTCAACAGGGAAGGCCCACAGATACGCAGTATTTT | CASSQQGRPTDTQYF
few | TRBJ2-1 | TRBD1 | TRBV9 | TGTGCCAGCAGCGCCATTTGGGACAGGGGTCGGCCTAATGAGCAGTTCTTC | CASSAIWDRGRPNEQFF
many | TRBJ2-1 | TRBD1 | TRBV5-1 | TGCGCCAGCAGCTCTCAGACAGGGGGAAAGTTCTTC | CASSSQTGGKFF
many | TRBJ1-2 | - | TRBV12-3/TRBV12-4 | TGTGCCAGCAGTTTTAGTGTGGACTATGGCTACACCTTC | CASSFSVDYGYTF
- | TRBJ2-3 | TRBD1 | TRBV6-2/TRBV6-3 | TGTGCCAGCAGTCCTGGACAGGCGTGGTTAGATACGCAGTATTTT | CASSPGQAWLDTQYF
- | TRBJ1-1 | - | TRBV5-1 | TGCGCCAGCAGCTTGGTTCGTTCCACTGAAGCTTTCTTT | CASSLVRSTEAFF
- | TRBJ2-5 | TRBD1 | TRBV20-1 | TGCAGTGCTAGGCGGACAGGGGGCTACCAAGAGACCCAGTACTTC | CSARRTGGYQETQYF
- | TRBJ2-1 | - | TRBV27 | TGTGCCAGCAACAACAGGGTTGAGCAGTTCTTC | CASNNRVEQFF
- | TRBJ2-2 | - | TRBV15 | TGTGCCACCAGCAGAGGGGGGGCCCATACCGGGGAGCTGTTTTTT | CATSRGGAHTGELFF
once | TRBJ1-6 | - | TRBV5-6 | TGTGCCAGCAGCTTGGCGGGGGGAAGATACTCACCCCTCCACTTT | CASSLAGGRYSPLHF
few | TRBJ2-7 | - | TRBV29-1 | TGCAGCGTTGCCGGACGAGGCGACTACGAGCAGTACTTC | CSVAGRGDYEQYF
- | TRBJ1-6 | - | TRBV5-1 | TGCGCCAGCACATCCGGGGAGGACCATTCACCCCTCCACTTT | CASTSGEDHSPLHF
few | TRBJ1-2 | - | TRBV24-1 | TGTGCCACCAGTGAACGGCAGGGTTCTGGCTACACCTTC | CATSERQGSGYTF
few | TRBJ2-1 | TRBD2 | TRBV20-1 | TGCAGTGCTAGGGGACGGGGGGGCTCCAATGAGCAGTTCTTC | CSARGRGGSNEQFF
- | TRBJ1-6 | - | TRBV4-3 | TGCGCCAGCAGCGGCGGTAATCTCGGGTACGGTTCACCCCTCCACTTT | CASSGGNLGYGSPLHF
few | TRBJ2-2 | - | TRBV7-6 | TGTGCCAGCAGCCTGGGGGAGGTTTTCACCGGGGAGCTGTTTTTT | CASSLGEVFTGELFF
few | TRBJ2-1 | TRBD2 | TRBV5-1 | TGCGCCAGCAGCTCGAATAGCGGGGGGTCCGGCAATGAGCAGTTCTTC | CASSSNSGGSGNEQFF